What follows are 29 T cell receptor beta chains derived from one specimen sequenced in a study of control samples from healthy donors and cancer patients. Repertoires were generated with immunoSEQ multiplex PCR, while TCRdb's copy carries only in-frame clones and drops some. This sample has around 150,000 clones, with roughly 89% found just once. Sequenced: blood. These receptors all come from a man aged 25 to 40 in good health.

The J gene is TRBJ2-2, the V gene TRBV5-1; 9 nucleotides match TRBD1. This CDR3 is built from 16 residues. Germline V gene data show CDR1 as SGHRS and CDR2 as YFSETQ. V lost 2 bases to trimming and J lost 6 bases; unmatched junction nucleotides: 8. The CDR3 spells CASSLSIQGAAGELFF. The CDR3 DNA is TGCGCCAGCAGCTTATCAATACAGGGGGCCGCCGGGGAGCTGTTTTTT.

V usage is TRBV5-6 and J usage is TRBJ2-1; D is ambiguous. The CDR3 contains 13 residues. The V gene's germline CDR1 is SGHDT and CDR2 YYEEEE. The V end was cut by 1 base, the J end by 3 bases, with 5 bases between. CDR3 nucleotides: TGTGCCAGCAGCTTGACGGGCTACAATGAGCAGTTCTTC. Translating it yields CASSLTGYNEQFF.

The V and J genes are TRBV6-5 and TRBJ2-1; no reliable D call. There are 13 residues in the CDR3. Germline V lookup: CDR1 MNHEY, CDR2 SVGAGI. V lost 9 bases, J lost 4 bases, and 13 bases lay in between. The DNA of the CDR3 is TGTGCCAGATGGTCCACCTCTTACAATGAGCAGTTCTTC. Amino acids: CARWSTSYNEQFF.

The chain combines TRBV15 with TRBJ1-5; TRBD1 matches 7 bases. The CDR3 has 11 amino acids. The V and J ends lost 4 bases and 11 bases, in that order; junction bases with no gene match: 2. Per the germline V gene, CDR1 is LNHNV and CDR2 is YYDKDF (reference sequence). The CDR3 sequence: CATSTTGTQHF. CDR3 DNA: TGTGCCACCAGCACGACAGGGACCCAGCATTTT.

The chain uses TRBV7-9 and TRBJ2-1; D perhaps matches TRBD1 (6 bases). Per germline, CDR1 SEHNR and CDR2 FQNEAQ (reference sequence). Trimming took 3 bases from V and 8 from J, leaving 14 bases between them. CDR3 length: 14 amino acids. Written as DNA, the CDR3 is TGTGCCAGCAGCTTTGCGGACAGAGGGGATGAGCAGTTCTTC. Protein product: CASSFADRGDEQFF.

This CDR3 reads CASSYSGGGSYNEQFF. The CDR3, as DNA: TGTGCCAGCAGTTACTCTGGGGGAGGGTCCTACAATGAGCAGTTCTTC. V usage is TRBV6-5 and J usage is TRBJ2-1; the match to TRBD2 covers 7 bases. J lost 1 base, V lost 0 bases, and 3 bases had no gene match. This CDR3 is built from 16 residues. Looked up from germline, CDR1 is MNHEY and CDR2 is SVGAGI.

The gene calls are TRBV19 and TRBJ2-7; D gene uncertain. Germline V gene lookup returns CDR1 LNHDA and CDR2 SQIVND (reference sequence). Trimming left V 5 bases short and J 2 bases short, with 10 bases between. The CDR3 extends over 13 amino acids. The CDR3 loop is CASSVGFTYEQYF. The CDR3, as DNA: TGTGCCAGTAGTGTTGGATTTACCTACGAGCAGTACTTC.

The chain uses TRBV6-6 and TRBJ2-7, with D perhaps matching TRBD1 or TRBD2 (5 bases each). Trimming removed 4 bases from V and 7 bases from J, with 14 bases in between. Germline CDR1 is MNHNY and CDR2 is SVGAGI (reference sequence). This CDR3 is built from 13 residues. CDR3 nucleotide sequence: TGTGCCAGCAGTTTAGCCGGGACCCAAGAGCAGTACTTC. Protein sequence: CASSLAGTQEQYF.

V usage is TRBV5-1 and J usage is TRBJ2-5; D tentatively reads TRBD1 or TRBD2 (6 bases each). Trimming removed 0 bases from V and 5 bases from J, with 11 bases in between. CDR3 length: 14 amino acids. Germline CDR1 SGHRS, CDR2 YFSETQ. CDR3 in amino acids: CASSLGGAEETQYF. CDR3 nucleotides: TGCGCCAGCAGCTTGGGGGGGGCGGAGGAGACCCAGTACTTC.

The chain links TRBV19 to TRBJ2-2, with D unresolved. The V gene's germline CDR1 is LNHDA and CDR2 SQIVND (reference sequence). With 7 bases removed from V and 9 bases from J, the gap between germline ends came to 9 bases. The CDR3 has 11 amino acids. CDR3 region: CASNFARELFF. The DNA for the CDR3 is TGTGCCAGTAATTTTGCGCGGGAGCTGTTTTTT.

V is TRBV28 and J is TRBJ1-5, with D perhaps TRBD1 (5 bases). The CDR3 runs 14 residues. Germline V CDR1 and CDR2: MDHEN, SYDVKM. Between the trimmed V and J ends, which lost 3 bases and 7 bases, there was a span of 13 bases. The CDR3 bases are TGTGCCAGCAGTTTCCGGGGGGTGCGGCAGCCCCAGCATTTT. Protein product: CASSFRGVRQPQHF.

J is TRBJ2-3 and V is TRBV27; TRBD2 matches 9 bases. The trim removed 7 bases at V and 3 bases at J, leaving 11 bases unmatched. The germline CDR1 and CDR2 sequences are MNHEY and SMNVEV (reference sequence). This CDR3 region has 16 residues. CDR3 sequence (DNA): TGTGCCAGCAACCCACCGGGACTAGCTTCGACAGATACGCAGTATTTT. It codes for CASNPPGLASTDTQYF.

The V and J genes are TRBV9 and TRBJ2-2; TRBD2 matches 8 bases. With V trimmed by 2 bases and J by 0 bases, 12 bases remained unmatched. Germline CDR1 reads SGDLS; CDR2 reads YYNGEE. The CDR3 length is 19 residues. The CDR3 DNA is TGTGCCAGCAGCGTGAACGGGGGGGTCTTAACCCCGAACACCGGGGAGCTGTTTTTT. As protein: CASSVNGGVLTPNTGELFF.

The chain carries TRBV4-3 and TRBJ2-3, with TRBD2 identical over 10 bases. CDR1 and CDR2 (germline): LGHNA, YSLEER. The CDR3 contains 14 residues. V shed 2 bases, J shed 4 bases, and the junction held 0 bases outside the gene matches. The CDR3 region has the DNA TGCGCCAGCAGCCAACTAGCGGGAGCAGATACGCAGTATTTT. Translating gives CASSQLAGADTQYF.

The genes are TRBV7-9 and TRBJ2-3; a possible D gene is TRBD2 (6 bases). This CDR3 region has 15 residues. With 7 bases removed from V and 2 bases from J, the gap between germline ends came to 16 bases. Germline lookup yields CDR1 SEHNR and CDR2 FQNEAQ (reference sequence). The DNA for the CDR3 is TGTGCCAGCATGCGGGGACGGGACCCCACAGATACGCAGTATTTT. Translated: CASMRGRDPTDTQYF.

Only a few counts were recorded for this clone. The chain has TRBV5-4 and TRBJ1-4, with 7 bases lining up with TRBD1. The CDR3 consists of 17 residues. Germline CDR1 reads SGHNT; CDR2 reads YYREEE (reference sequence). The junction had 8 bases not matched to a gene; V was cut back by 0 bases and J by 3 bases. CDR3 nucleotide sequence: TGTGCCAGCAGCTTGGAAGGGGGCTCTCGACCTAATGAAAAACTGTTTTTT. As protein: CASSLEGGSRPNEKLFF.

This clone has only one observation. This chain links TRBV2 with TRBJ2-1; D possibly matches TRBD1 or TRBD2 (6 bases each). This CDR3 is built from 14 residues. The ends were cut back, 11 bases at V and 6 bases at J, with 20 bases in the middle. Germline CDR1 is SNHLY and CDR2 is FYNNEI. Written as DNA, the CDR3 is TGTGCCTTTCGGGGGCAGGATCTTTCCAATGAGCAGTTCTTC. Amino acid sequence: CAFRGQDLSNEQFF.

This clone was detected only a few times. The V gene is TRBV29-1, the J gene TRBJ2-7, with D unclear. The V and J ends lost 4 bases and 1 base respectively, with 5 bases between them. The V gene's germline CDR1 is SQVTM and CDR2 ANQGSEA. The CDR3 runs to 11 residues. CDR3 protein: CSVVMSYEQYF. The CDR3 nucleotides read TGCAGCGTTGTAATGTCCTACGAGCAGTACTTC.

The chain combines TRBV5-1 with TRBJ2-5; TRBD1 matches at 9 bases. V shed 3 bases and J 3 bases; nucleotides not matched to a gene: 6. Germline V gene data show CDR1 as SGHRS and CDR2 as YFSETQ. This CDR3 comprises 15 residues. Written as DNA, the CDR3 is TGCGCCAGCAGCTCTCCAGGGACAGGGAAAGAGACCCAGTACTTC. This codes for CASSSPGTGKETQYF. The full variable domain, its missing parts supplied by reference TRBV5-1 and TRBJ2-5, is KAGVTQTPRYLIKTRGQQVTLSCSPISGHRSVSWYQQTPGQGLQFLFEYFSETQRNKGNFPGRFSGRQFSNSRSEMNVSTLELGDSALYLCASSSPGTGKETQYFGPGTRLLVL.

CDR3 bases: TGTGCCAGCAGTGAAGGGAAAGGGACGGAAACCTACGAGCAGTACTTC. Translating gives CASSEGKGTETYEQYF. The chain combines TRBV2 with TRBJ2-7; the D call may be TRBD1 or TRBD2 (5 bases each). Per germline, CDR1 SNHLY and CDR2 FYNNEI. This CDR3 region has 16 residues. V lost 1 base and J 2 bases, leaving 15 bases between the germline ends. The full variable domain, with the rest looked up from reference TRBV2 and TRBJ2-7, is EPEVTQTPSHQVTQMGQEVILRCVPISNHLYFYWYRQILGQKVEFLVSFYNNEISEKSEIFDDQFSVERPDGSNFTLKIRSTKLEDSAMYFCASSEGKGTETYEQYFGPGTRLTVT.

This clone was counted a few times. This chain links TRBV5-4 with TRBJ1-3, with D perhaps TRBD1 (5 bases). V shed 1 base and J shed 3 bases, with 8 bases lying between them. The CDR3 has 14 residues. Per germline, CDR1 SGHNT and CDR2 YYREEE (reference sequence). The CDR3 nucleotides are TGTGCCAGCAGCTTGAGGGGCGGTGGAAACACCATATATTTT. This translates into CASSLRGGGNTIYF.

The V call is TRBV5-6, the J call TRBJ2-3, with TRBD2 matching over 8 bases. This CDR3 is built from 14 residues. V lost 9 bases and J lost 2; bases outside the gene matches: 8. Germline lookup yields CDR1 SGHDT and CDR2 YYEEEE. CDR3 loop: CATTAGGLTDTQYF. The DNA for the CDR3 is TGTGCCACCACCGCGGGGGGACTCACAGATACGCAGTATTTT.

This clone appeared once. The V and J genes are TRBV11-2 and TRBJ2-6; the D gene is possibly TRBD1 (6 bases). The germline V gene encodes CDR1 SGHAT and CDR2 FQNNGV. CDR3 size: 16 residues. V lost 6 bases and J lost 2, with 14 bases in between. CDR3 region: CASRERRGAGANVLTF. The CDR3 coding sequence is TGTGCCAGCAGAGAGCGCAGGGGCGCTGGGGCCAACGTCCTGACTTTC.

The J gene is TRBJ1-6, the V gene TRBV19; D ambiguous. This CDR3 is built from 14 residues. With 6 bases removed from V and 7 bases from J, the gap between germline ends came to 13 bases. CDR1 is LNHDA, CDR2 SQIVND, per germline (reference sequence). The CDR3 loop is CASRREMGNSPLHF. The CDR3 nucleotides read TGTGCCAGTAGGCGGGAGATGGGCAATTCACCCCTCCACTTT.

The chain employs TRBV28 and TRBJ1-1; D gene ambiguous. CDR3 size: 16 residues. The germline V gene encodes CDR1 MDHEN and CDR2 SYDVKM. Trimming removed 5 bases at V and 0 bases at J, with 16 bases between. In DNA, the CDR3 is TGTGCCAGCAGTCCCTTAGGCCGACCCATGAACACTGAAGCTTTCTTT. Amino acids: CASSPLGRPMNTEAFF.

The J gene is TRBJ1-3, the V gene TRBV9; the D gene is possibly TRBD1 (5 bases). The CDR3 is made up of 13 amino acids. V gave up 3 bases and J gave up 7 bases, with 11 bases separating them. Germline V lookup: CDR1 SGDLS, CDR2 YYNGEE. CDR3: CASSGFGGNTIYF. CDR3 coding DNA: TGTGCCAGCAGCGGATTCGGGGGGAACACCATATATTTT.

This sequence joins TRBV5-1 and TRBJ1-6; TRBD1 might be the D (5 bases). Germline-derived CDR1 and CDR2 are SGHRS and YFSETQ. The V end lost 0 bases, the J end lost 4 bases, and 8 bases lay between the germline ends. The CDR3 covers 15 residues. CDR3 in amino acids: CASSLVGGYNSPLHF. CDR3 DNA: TGCGCCAGCAGCTTGGTGGGGGGGTATAATTCACCCCTCCACTTT.

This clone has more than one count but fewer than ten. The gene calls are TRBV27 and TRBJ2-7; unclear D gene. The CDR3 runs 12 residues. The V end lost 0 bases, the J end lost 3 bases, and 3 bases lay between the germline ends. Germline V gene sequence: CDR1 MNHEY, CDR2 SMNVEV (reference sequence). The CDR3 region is CASSLSGYEQYF. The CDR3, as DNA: TGTGCCAGCAGTTTATCGGGCTACGAGCAGTACTTC.

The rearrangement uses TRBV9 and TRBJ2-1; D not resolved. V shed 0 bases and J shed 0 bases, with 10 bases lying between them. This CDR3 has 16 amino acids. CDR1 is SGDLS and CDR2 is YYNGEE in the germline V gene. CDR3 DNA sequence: TGTGCCAGCAGCGTAGGAGTCGCAAGCTCCTACAATGAGCAGTTCTTC. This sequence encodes CASSVGVASSYNEQFF.